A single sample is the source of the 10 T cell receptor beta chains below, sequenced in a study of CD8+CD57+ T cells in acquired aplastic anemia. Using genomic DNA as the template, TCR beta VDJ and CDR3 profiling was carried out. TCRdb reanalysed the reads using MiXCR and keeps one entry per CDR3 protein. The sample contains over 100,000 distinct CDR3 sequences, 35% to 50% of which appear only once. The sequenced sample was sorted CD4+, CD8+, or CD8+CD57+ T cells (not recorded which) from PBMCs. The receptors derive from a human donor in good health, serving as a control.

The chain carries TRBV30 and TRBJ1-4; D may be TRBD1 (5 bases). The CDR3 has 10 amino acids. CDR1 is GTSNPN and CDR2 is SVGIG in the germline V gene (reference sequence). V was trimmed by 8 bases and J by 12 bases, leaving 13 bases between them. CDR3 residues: CASTRGELFF. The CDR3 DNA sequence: TGTGCCAGCACTCGGGGGGAACTGTTTTTT.

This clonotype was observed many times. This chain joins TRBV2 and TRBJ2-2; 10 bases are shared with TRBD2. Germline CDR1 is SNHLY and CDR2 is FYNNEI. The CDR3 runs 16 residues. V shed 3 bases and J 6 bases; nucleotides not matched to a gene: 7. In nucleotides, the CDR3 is TGTGCCAGCAGTGATCCTAGCGGGAGCAGTCCCGGGGAGCTGTTTTTT. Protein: CASSDPSGSSPGELFF.

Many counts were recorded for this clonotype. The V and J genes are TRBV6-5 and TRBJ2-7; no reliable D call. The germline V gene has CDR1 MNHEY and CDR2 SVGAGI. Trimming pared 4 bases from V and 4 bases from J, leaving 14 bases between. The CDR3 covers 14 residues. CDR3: CASSSQLKSYEQYF. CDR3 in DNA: TGTGCCAGCAGTTCTCAGCTCAAATCGTACGAGCAGTACTTC.

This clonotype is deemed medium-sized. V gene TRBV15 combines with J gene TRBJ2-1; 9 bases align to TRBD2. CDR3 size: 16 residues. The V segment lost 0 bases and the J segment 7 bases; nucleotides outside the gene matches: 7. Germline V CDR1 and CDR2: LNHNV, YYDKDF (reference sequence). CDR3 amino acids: CATSRDGASGINEQFF. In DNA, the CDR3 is TGTGCCACCAGCAGAGATGGGGCTAGCGGGATTAATGAGCAGTTCTTC.

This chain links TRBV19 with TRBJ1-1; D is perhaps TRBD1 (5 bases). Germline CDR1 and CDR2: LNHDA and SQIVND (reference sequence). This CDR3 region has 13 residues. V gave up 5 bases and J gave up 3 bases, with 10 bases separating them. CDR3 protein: CASSADIYTEAFF. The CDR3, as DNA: TGTGCCAGTAGTGCGGACATTTACACTGAAGCTTTCTTT.

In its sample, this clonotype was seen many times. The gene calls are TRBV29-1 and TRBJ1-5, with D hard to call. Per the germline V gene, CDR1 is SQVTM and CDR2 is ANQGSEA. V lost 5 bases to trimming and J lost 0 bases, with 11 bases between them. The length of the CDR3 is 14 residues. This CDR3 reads CSVSDVYSNQPQHF. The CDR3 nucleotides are TGCAGCGTTTCTGATGTCTATAGCAATCAGCCCCAGCATTTT.

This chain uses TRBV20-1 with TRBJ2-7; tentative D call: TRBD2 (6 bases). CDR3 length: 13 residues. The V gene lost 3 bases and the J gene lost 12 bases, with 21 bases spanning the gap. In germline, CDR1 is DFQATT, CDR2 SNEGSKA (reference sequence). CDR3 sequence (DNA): TGCAGTGCTAGGTCCCCTCAATCGGGGGAGTGGTACTTC. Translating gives CSARSPQSGEWYF.

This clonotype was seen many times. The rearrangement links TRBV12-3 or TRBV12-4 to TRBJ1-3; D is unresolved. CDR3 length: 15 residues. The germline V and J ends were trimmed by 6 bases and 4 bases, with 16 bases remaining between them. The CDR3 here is CASRILPVGGNTIYF. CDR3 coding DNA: TGTGCCAGCAGGATCCTCCCGGTGGGAGGAAACACCATATATTTT.

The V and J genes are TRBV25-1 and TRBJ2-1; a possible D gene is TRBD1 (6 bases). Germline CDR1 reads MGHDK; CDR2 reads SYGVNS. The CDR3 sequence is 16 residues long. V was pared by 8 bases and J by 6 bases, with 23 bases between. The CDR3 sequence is CASSAVGTNRPNEQFF. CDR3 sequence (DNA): TGTGCCAGCTCGGCGGTCGGGACAAATCGCCCCAATGAGCAGTTCTTC.

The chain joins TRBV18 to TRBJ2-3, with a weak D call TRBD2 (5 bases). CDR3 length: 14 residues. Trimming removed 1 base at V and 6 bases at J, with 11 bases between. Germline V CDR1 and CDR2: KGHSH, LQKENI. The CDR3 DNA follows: TGTGCCAGCTCACCACGGGCTAGCATCGATACGCAGTATTTT. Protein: CASSPRASIDTQYF.